This TCR beta chain derives from a study of radiotherapy plus CTLA-4 blockade in lung cancer. This clone has just a few counts. Its specificity is unknown. TCRdb's table, derived via immunoSEQ multiplex PCR, lists solely in-frame clones and lacks some. This table holds about 53,000 clones, roughly 81% found once. Notes on the study in general: Subsequent to radiotherapy plus ipilimumab, tumor-derived TCR clones underwent expansion in blood.

This CDR3 region has 13 residues. The germline V and J ends were trimmed by 0 bases and 13 bases, with 16 bases remaining between them. Germline CDR1 is SGHNT and CDR2 is YYREEE (reference sequence). The sequence was collected from a human donor with non-small cell lung cancer whose response to radiotherapy plus ipilimumab could not be evaluated. The material sequenced was peripheral blood, taken from a patient treated with radiotherapy plus ipilimumab. V is TRBV5-4 and J is TRBJ1-2; TRBD1 might be the D (6 bases). The CDR3 loop reads CASSLAGTFGLTF. The CDR3 bases are TGTGCCAGCAGCTTGGCTGGGACATTTGGTCTCACCTTC. Complete variable domain (other parts from reference TRBV5-4 and TRBJ1-2): ETGVTQSPTHLIKTRGQQVTLRCSSQSGHNTVSWYQQALGQGPQFIFQYYREEENGRGNFPPRFSGLQFPNYSSELNVNALELDDSALYLCASSLAGTFGLTFGSGTRLTVV.